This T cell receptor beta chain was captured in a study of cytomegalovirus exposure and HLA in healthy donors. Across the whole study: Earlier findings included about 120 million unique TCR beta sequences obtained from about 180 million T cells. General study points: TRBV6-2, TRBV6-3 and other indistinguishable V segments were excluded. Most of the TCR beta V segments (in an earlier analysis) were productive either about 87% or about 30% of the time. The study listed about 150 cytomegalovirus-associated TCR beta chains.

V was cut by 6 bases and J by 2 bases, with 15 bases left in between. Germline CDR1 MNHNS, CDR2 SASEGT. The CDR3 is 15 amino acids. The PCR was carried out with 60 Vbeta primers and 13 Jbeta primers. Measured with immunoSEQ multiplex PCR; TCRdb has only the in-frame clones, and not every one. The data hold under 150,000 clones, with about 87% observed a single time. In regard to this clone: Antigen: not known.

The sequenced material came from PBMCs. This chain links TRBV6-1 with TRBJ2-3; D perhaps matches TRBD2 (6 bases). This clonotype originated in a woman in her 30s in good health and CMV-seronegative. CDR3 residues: CASRQSGYYTDTQYF. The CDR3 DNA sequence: TGTGCCAGCAGGCAGAGCGGGTACTACACAGATACGCAGTATTTT.